This is a list of T cell receptor beta chains from one sample in a study of cytomegalovirus exposure and HLA in healthy donors. The protocol was immunoSEQ multiplex PCR, while the TCRdb copy is restricted to in-frame clones and leaves out a portion. The repertoire holds nearly 200,000 clones, with 75% to 85% as singletons. The sample was PBMCs. The receptors shown here come from a woman between 45 and 65 years old in good health and CMV-seropositive. The CDR3 runs from the conserved cysteine through the conserved F or W. A D gene is named only where the DNA matches it firmly. Size is omitted from some rows. Given values are once, few, many or a class for expanded clones.

NA,NA,TRBJ2-7,TRBV6-6,CASSFVPPGPEGEQYF,TGTGCCAGCAGCTTCGTCCCCCCGGGACCGGAGGGAGAGCAGTACTTC
NA,NA,TRBJ2-1,TRBV28,CASSLDSSYNEQFF,TGTGCCAGCAGTTTGGACAGCTCCTACAATGAGCAGTTCTTC
NA,NA,TRBJ2-1,TRBV27,CASYNYNEQFF,TGTGCCAGTTATAATTACAATGAGCAGTTCTTC
TRBD1,NA,TRBJ2-7,TRBV5-1,CASSISPGQPYEQYF,TGCGCCAGCAGCATCTCCCCGGGACAGCCCTACGAGCAGTACTTC
NA,once,TRBJ2-1,TRBV5-5,CASISGSQSFSYNEQFF,TGTGCCAGCATCTCGGGGAGCCAGAGCTTCTCCTACAATGAGCAGTTCTTC
TRBD1,NA,TRBJ2-7,TRBV5-1,CASSLETGAYEQYF,TGCGCCAGCAGCTTGGAGACAGGGGCCTACGAGCAGTACTTC
NA,NA,TRBJ2-1,TRBV28,CASTLTGQSNEQFF,TGTGCCAGCACCCTGACCGGACAATCCAATGAGCAGTTCTTC
TRBD2,NA,TRBJ2-3,TRBV9,CASSVGSGGGNTGTQYF,TGTGCCAGCAGCGTAGGAAGCGGGGGAGGCAACACGGGTACGCAGTATTTT
NA,NA,TRBJ2-1,TRBV7-9,CASSLGGQGGSYNEQFF,TGTGCCAGCAGCTTAGGAGGACAGGGAGGGTCCTACAATGAGCAGTTCTTC
NA,NA,TRBJ2-7,TRBV7-8,CASSLELGNEQYF,TGTGCCAGCAGCTTAGAACTAGGGAACGAGCAGTACTTC
NA,NA,TRBJ2-3,TRBV5-1,CASSRGTVPSTDTQYF,TGCGCCAGCAGCCGGGGGACGGTTCCTAGCACAGATACGCAGTATTTT
NA,NA,TRBJ1-5,TRBV7-2,CASSPRYSNQPQHF,TGTGCCAGCAGCCCCAGGTATAGCAATCAGCCCCAGCATTTT
TRBD2,NA,TRBJ2-1,TRBV18,CASSPGLASDEQFF,TGTGCCAGCTCACCGGGACTAGCGTCGGATGAGCAGTTCTTC
TRBD2,NA,TRBJ2-1,TRBV10-1,CASSYGGGKKNEQFF,TGCGCCAGCAGTTACGGGGGGGGAAAAAAAAATGAGCAGTTCTTC
NA,few,TRBJ2-6,TRBV30,CARVTSGANGLTF,TGTGCCCGGGTCACGTCTGGGGCCAACGGCCTGACTTTC
TRBD1,NA,TRBJ2-6,TRBV5-1,CASSSPPGQPSGANVLTF,TGCGCCAGCAGCTCGCCCCCGGGACAGCCCTCTGGGGCCAACGTCCTGACTTTC
NA,NA,TRBJ2-7,TRBV5-1,CASSLGTDLSAQYF,TGCGCCAGCAGCTTGGGGACAGACCTTTCGGCGCAGTACTTC
NA,NA,TRBJ1-2,TRBV4-2,CASSQARAGNYGYTF,TGTGCCAGCAGCCAAGCCAGGGCTGGCAACTATGGCTACACCTTC
TRBD1,NA,TRBJ2-7,TRBV7-9,CASKGQGAGEQYF,TGTGCCAGCAAGGGACAGGGGGCTGGCGAGCAGTACTTC
TRBD1,once,TRBJ2-1,TRBV19,CASSPDRQGGNEQFF,TGTGCCAGTAGCCCAGACAGACAGGGTGGCAATGAGCAGTTCTTC
TRBD1,NA,TRBJ1-5,TRBV7-2,CASSLGDSQPQHF,TGTGCCAGCAGCTTAGGGGACAGTCAGCCCCAGCATTTT
NA,NA,TRBJ2-5,TRBV11-2,CASSRQGSQYF,TGTGCCAGCAGCCGCCAGGGGAGCCAGTACTTC
NA,once,TRBJ2-5,TRBV7-9,CASSLPKTGNQETQYF,TGTGCCAGCAGCCTGCCCAAGACAGGTAATCAAGAGACCCAGTACTTC
NA,NA,TRBJ2-5,TRBV5-6,CASSLRQGKGETQYF,TGTGCCAGCAGCTTGAGGCAGGGTAAAGGGGAGACCCAGTACTTC
NA,NA,TRBJ1-2,TRBV19,CASSIGRVRGYTF,TGTGCCAGTAGTATTGGCAGGGTGCGAGGCTACACCTTC
TRBD1,NA,TRBJ2-5,TRBV29-1,CSVGMAGGGEETQYF,TGCAGCGTTGGGATGGCAGGGGGTGGCGAAGAGACCCAGTACTTC
TRBD1,NA,TRBJ1-4,TRBV5-1,CASSLVPGQGTNEKLFF,TGCGCCAGCAGCTTGGTCCCGGGACAGGGAACTAATGAAAAACTGTTTTTT
NA,NA,TRBJ2-2,TRBV19,CASRVQTGELFF,TGTGCCAGCAGGGTTCAAACCGGGGAGCTGTTTTTT
NA,NA,TRBJ2-7,TRBV28,CASSTPGRVRQYF,TGTGCCAGCAGCACCCCTGGCCGGGTTCGGCAGTACTTC
NA,NA,TRBJ2-4,TRBV5-1,CASSLGRAGKNSQYF,TGCGCCAGCAGCTTGGGGCGAGCAGGCAAAAACAGTCAGTACTTC
NA,NA,TRBJ2-1,TRBV11-2,CASSLSSYNEQFF,TGTGCCAGCAGCTTGAGCTCCTACAATGAGCAGTTCTTC
TRBD2,NA,TRBJ2-3,TRBV4-2,CASSQDRTSGGRTDTQYF,TGTGCCAGCAGCCAAGATAGAACTAGCGGGGGACGCACAGATACGCAGTATTTT